The 21 T cell receptor beta chains below were found in one sample sequenced in a study of molecular identifiers for immune sequencing clone quantification. TCRdb re-called the PCR reads with MiXCR, one entry per CDR3 protein. Of about 86,000 distinct CDR3 sequences listed, 20% to 30% are singletons. The sample consisted of naive CD8+ T cells from blood, with Jurkat cell RNA spiked in. The subset denotes: FACS-sorted CD8+CD4-CCR7+CD45RA+ naive T cells. The receptors were gathered from a human donor in good health. Some libraries in this study had Jurkat cell RNA spiked in.

V and J are TRBV27 and TRBJ2-7; D may be TRBD1 or TRBD2 (6 bases each). The CDR3 loop spans 12 amino acids. V lost 8 bases and J lost 6, with 14 bases in between. Germline assignment: CDR1 MNHEY and CDR2 SMNVEV (reference sequence). The CDR3 DNA sequence: TGTGCCAGCGGTAATGGGGGGCCCGAGCAGTACTTC. Translating it yields CASGNGGPEQYF.

This clonotype was observed a few times. The chain couples TRBV4-1 to TRBJ2-2; possibly TRBD1 for D (5 bases). Germline V gives CDR1 MGHRA, CDR2 YSYEKL. Deletions cut 3 bases from V and 7 bases from J, with 9 bases between. This CDR3 has 13 amino acids. The CDR3 nucleotides are TGCGCCAGCAGCCACAGGGTGGGCGGGGAGCTGTTTTTT. It translates to CASSHRVGGELFF.

This clonotype was detected ten times or more. The chain employs TRBV7-8 and TRBJ2-1; 9 bases are a match to TRBD2. Germline loops: CDR1 SGHVS, CDR2 FQNEAQ. The CDR3 covers 16 residues. J lost 5 bases, V lost 4 bases, and 9 bases had no gene match. The CDR3 DNA reads TGTGCCAGCAGCTCGTCGGGACTAGCCACCGACAATGAGCAGTTCTTC. Amino acid sequence: CASSSSGLATDNEQFF.

The rearrangement links TRBV4-3 to TRBJ2-1, with D possibly TRBD1 on 6 matching bases. With 0 bases removed from V and 4 bases from J, the gap between germline ends came to 13 bases. Germline CDR1 LGHNA, CDR2 YSLEER. CDR3 size: 16 residues. DNA of the CDR3: TGCGCCAGCAGCCAAGAAGCAGGACAGACATACAATGAGCAGTTCTTC. This sequence encodes CASSQEAGQTYNEQFF.

A note on this clonotype: This may arise from a read error, as a much more abundant clone is one base away. The chain has TRBV6-5 and TRBJ2-7; TRBD1 might be the D (6 bases). CDR3 length: 14 residues. Germline V gene lookup returns CDR1 MNHEY and CDR2 SVGAGI. The CDR3 sequence is CASSYAGAPYEPYF. CDR3 DNA: TGTGCCAGCAGTTATGCAGGGGCGCCCTACGAGCCGTACTTC.

On this clonotype: A read error may be the cause here, since a much bigger clone is one base away. This chain links TRBV29-1 with TRBJ1-2; D possibly corresponds to TRBD1 (5 bases). Germline CDR1 SQVTM, CDR2 ANQGSEA. V lost 7 bases and J 3 bases, leaving 12 bases between the germline ends. The CDR3 sequence is 12 residues long. The CDR3 nucleotides read TGCAGCGGTGGCGGGACGGACTATGGCTACACCTTC. It yields the protein CSGGGTDYGYTF.

This clonotype was observed a few times. V and J are TRBV3-1 and TRBJ2-7; TRBD1 might be the D (5 bases). V shed 4 bases and J shed 3 bases, with 10 bases lying between them. The CDR3 consists of 13 residues. CDR1 and CDR2 (germline): LGHDT, YNNKEL (reference sequence). The DNA for the CDR3 is TGTGCCAGCAGCCCAACGACAGACTACGAGCAGTACTTC. Protein product: CASSPTTDYEQYF.

This clonotype has only a few counts. J is TRBJ2-1 and V is TRBV25-1; D is undetermined. Trimming removed 3 bases from V and 3 bases from J, with 9 bases in between. Germline V gene lookup returns CDR1 MGHDK and CDR2 SYGVNS. This CDR3 has 14 residues. The CDR3 protein is CASSDNGVYNEQFF. The CDR3 DNA reads TGTGCCAGCAGTGATAACGGCGTCTACAATGAGCAGTTCTTC.

On this clonotype: This sequence may be a read error, since a much larger clone differs from it by one base. This rearrangement joins TRBV5-6 to TRBJ1-4; the D gene is possibly TRBD1 (5 bases). The germline V gene has CDR1 SGHDT and CDR2 YYEEEE. This CDR3 is built from 17 residues. CDR3 amino acids: CASSSAGPRNLNEELFF. DNA of the CDR3: TGTGCCAGCAGCTCAGCGGGACCGCGGAACCTTAATGAAGAACTGTTTTTT.

Note on this clonotype: One base away lies a much larger clone, so this may be a sequencing read error. The rearrangement uses TRBV7-9 and TRBJ2-7, with 11 bases fitting TRBD1. CDR1 and CDR2 (germline): SEHNR, FQNEAQ (reference sequence). The CDR3 has 14 residues. With 5 bases clipped from V and 5 bases from J, the junction kept 5 bases outside the gene matches. The CDR3 is CASSPRTGGHEQYF. DNA for the CDR3: TGTGCCAGCAGCCCAAGGACAGGGGGCCACGAGCAGTACTTC.

The V call is TRBV11-3, the J call TRBJ2-5; D tentatively fits TRBD1 or TRBD2 (5 bases each). The CDR3 covers 13 residues. V lost 5 bases and J 5 bases, leaving 12 bases between the germline ends. CDR1 and CDR2 (germline): SGHNT, YENEEA. The CDR3 here is CASSPGTSETQYF. CDR3 sequence (DNA): TGTGCCAGCAGCCCTGGGACCTCGGAGACCCAGTACTTC.

This clonotype was counted between two and nine times. This may arise from a read error, as a much more abundant clone is one base away. This chain connects TRBV29-1 to TRBJ1-1, with D hard to call. The CDR3 covers 15 residues. The V gene's germline CDR1 is SQVTM and CDR2 ANQGSEA. Trimming removed 2 bases at V and 0 bases at J, with 13 bases between. The CDR3 is CSVEKGLYLNTEAFF. CDR3 sequence (DNA): TGCAGCGTTGAAAAAGGGCTCTACTTGAACACTGAAGCTTTCTTT.

Comments on this clonotype: This clone may be a read error of a much larger clone one base away. This chain connects TRBV4-1 to TRBJ2-5, with D uncertain. Germline V gene lookup returns CDR1 MGHRA and CDR2 YSYEKL. The V and J ends lost 4 bases and 1 base respectively, with 10 bases between them. This CDR3 region has 14 residues. This CDR3 is CASSRGNIQETQYF. CDR3 nucleotide sequence: TGCGCCAGCAGCCGCGGCAACATCCAAGAGACCCAGTACTTC.

The chain uses TRBV19 and TRBJ2-1; D unresolved. The CDR3 has 12 amino acids. Trimming left V 6 bases short and J 6 bases short, with 9 bases between. Germline values: CDR1 LNHDA, CDR2 SQIVND (reference sequence). DNA of the CDR3: TGTGCCAGTAGCGCCCTCCGCAATGAGCAGTTCTTC. Translating gives CASSALRNEQFF.

This clonotype was counted a few times. This chain links TRBV12-3 or TRBV12-4 with TRBJ2-3; no reliable D call. The CDR3 length is 14 residues. V dropped 3 bases and J dropped 4 bases, with 11 bases sitting between them. The CDR3 sequence: CASSFLGRSDTQYF. The CDR3 nucleotides are TGTGCCAGCAGTTTTTTAGGGCGCTCAGATACGCAGTATTTT.

This clonotype was counted ten times or more. J is TRBJ2-7 and V is TRBV7-9; 11 nucleotides match TRBD2. The junction had 7 bases not matched to a gene; V was cut back by 6 bases and J by 3 bases. This CDR3 has 15 amino acids. Looked up from germline, CDR1 is SEHNR and CDR2 is FQNEAQ (reference sequence). CDR3 coding DNA: TGTGCCAGCAGTTCGGGACTAGCGGAGGACTACGAGCAGTACTTC. Translation: CASSSGLAEDYEQYF.

In this sample, this clonotype turned up many times. The chain links TRBV7-6 to TRBJ2-2; D unclear. Germline V lookup: CDR1 SGHVS, CDR2 FNYEAQ. The CDR3 length is 13 residues. V dropped 5 bases and J dropped 8 bases, with 12 bases sitting between them. The CDR3 DNA is TGTGCCAGCAGCCCTACGGCCGGGGGGGAGCTGTTTTTT. Encoded protein: CASSPTAGGELFF.

This chain joins TRBV20-1 and TRBJ2-1; D remains unclear. The length of the CDR3 is 14 residues. The germline V gene encodes CDR1 DFQATT and CDR2 SNEGSKA (reference sequence). V lost 4 bases, J lost 0 bases, and 10 bases lay in between. The CDR3 DNA reads as TGCAGTGCTACCAAACCGATCTCCTACAATGAGCAGTTCTTC. This sequence encodes CSATKPISYNEQFF.

This clonotype came up a few times. The chain combines TRBV28 with TRBJ2-3; 10 bases align to TRBD1. Trimming took 3 bases from V and 6 from J; bases not matched to a gene: 18. The germline V gene encodes CDR1 MDHEN and CDR2 SYDVKM. This CDR3 has 19 residues. CDR3 coding DNA: TGTGCCAGCAGTTTTGCGGGCGATCTCAGGGACAGGGGATCCGATACGCAGTATTTT. Translated: CASSFAGDLRDRGSDTQYF.

This clonotype was detected only a few times. The V gene is TRBV30, the J gene TRBJ2-2, with 8 nucleotides matching TRBD1. Trimming took 1 base from V and 3 from J; bases not matched to a gene: 4. Germline CDR1 GTSNPN, CDR2 SVGIG (reference sequence). The CDR3 loop spans 15 amino acids. CDR3 in DNA: TGTGCCTGGAGTGATGGACAGGGATACACCGGGGAGCTGTTTTTT. It is translated as CAWSDGQGYTGELFF.

This clonotype turned up a few times. This chain connects TRBV7-6 to TRBJ2-1; TRBD2 might be the D (5 bases). Trimming shortened V by 1 base and J by 10 bases, and 20 bases separated the two germline ends. This CDR3 region has 16 residues. Germline CDR1 is SGHVS and CDR2 is FNYEAQ. CDR3: CASSLDFADRPGEQFF. The CDR3 DNA follows: TGTGCCAGCAGCTTAGATTTCGCCGACCGGCCGGGGGAGCAGTTCTTC.